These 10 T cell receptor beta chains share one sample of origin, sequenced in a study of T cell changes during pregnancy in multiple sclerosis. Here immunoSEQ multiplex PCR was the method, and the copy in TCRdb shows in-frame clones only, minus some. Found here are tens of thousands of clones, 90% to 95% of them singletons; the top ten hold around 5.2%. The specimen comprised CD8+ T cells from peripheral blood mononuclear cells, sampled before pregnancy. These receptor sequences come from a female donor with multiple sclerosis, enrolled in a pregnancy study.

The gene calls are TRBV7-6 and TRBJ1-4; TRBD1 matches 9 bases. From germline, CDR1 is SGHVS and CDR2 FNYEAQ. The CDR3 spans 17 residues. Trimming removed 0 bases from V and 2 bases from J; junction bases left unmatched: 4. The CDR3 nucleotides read TGTGCCAGCAGCTTAGCGGAGGGGACAGGGACTAATGAAAAACTGTTTTTT. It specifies CASSLAEGTGTNEKLFF. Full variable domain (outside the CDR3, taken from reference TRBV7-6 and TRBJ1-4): GAGVSQSPRYKVTKRGQDVALRCDPISGHVSLYWYRQALGQGPEFLTYFNYEAQQDKSGLPNDRFSAERPEGSISTLTIQRTEQRDSAMYRCASSLAEGTGTNEKLFFGSGTQLSVL.

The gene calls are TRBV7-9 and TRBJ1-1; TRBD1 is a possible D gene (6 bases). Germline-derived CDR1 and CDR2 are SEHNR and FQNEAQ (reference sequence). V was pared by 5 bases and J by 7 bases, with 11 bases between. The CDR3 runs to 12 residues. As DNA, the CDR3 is TGTGCCAGCAGCCCACAGGGAATTGAAGCTTTCTTT. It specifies CASSPQGIEAFF.

The CDR3 sequence: CASSDHPQGPQTSYNEQFF. The CDR3 DNA follows: TGTGCCAGCAGTGACCACCCCCAGGGTCCTCAAACCTCCTACAATGAGCAGTTCTTC. This chain links TRBV6-4 with TRBJ2-1; D is perhaps TRBD1 (5 bases). Between the trimmed V and J ends, which lost 2 bases and 0 bases, there was a span of 20 bases. Germline-derived CDR1 and CDR2 are MRHNA and SNTAGT. This CDR3 spans 19 amino acids.

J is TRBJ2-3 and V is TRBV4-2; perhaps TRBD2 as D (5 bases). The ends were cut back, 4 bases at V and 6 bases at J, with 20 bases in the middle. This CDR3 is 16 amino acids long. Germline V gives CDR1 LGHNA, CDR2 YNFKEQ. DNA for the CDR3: TGTGCCAGCAGCCCTTCAAAGAGAGGGCCCTGGGATACGCAGTATTTT. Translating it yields CASSPSKRGPWDTQYF.

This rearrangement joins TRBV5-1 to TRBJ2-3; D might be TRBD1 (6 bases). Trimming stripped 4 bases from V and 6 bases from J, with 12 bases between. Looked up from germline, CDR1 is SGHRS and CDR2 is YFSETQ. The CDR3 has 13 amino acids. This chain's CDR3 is CASSSTGPDTQYF. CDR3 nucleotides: TGCGCCAGCAGCAGTACAGGGCCCGATACGCAGTATTTT. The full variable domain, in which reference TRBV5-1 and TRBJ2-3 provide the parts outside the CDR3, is KAGVTQTPRYLIKTRGQQVTLSCSPISGHRSVSWYQQTPGQGLQFLFEYFSETQRNKGNFPGRFSGRQFSNSRSEMNVSTLELGDSALYLCASSSTGPDTQYFGPGTRLTVL.

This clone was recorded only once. CDR3 DNA: TGCGCCAGCAGCTTGCGACAGGGGGCTCTATACGAGCAGTACTTC. Translating it yields CASSLRQGALYEQYF. The chain recombines TRBV5-1 with TRBJ2-7, with 10 bases lining up with TRBD1. Trimming took 1 base from V and 4 from J; bases not matched to a gene: 5. Per germline, CDR1 SGHRS and CDR2 YFSETQ. There are 15 residues in the CDR3.

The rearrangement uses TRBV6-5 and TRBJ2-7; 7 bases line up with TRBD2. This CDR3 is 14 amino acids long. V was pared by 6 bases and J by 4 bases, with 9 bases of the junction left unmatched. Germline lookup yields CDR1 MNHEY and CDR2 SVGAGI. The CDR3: CASRLWDYSYEQYF. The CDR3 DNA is TGTGCCAGCAGACTCTGGGACTACTCGTACGAGCAGTACTTC.

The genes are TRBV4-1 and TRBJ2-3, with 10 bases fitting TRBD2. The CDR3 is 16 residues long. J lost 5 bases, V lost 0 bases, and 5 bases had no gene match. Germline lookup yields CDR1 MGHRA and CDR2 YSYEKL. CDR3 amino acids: CASSQDPSGGGDTQYF. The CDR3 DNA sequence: TGCGCCAGCAGCCAAGACCCCAGCGGGGGGGGAGATACGCAGTATTTT.

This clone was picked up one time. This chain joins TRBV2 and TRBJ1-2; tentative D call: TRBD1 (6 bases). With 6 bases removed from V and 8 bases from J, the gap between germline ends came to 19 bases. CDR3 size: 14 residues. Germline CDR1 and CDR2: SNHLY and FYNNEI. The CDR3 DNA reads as TGTGCCAGCAGCGCTATTACAGGGATCGACGGCTACACCTTC. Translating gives CASSAITGIDGYTF.

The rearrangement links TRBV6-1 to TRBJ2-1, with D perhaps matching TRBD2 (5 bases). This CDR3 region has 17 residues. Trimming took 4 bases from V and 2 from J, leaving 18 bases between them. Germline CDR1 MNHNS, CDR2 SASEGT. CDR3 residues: CASSGILSDSPYNEQFF. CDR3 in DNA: TGTGCCAGCAGTGGAATCCTCTCGGACTCCCCCTACAATGAGCAGTTCTTC.